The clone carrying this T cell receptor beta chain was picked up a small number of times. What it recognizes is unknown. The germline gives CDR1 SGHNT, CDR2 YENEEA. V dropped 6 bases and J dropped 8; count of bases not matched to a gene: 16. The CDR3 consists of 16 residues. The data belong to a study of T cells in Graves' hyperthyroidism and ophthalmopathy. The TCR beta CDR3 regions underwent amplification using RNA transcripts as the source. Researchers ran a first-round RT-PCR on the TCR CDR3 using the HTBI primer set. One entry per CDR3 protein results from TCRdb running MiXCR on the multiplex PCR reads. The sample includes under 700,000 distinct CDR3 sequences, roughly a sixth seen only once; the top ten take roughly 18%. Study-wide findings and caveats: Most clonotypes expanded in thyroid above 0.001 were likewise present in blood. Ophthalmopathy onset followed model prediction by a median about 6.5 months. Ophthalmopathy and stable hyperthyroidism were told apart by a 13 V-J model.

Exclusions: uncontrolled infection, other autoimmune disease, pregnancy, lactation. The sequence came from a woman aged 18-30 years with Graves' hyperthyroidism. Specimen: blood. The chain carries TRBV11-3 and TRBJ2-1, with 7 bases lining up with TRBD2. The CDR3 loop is CASSPGYYGEGDEQFF. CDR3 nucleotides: TGTGCCAGCAGTCCGGGATATTACGGGGAGGGAGATGAGCAGTTCTTC.